This T cell receptor (beta chain) derives from a study of blood T cell repertoires in COVID-19. For the study at large: Sites across the United States, Italy and Spain contributed samples from acute and convalescent COVID-19.

This CDR3 has 16 residues. V gave up 3 bases and J gave up 4 bases; unmatched junction bases: 7. CDR1 SGDLS and CDR2 YYNGEE come from the germline V gene. This clone was seen only once. Per the study methods: Counts of nucleated cells, estimated from reference gene primer amplification, were obtained. Sequencing used immunoSEQ multiplex PCR; TCRdb keeps in-frame clones, though not all of them. Clone size and V and J calls were adopted from that table, with D and trimming inferred from the DNA. The sample carries 64,000 or so clones, roughly 91% recorded once. Sequenced: peripheral blood. The V and J genes are TRBV9 and TRBJ2-3, with 11 bases fitting TRBD2. This clonotype was obtained from a human donor in a cohort sampled during active COVID-19. This CDR3 reads CASSAALAGVADTQYF. The CDR3 DNA sequence: TGTGCCAGCAGCGCAGCACTAGCGGGAGTCGCAGATACGCAGTATTTT.